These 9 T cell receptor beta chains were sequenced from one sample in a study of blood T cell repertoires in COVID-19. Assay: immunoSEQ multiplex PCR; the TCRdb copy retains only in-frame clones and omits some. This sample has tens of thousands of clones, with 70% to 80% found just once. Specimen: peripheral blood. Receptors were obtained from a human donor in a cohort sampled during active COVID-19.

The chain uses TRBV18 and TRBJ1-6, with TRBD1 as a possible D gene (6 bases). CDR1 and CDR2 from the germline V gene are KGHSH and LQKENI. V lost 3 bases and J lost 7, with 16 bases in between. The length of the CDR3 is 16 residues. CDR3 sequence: CASSPSAQGQNSPLHF. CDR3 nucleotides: TGTGCCAGCTCACCCTCGGCCCAGGGGCAAAATTCACCCCTCCACTTT.

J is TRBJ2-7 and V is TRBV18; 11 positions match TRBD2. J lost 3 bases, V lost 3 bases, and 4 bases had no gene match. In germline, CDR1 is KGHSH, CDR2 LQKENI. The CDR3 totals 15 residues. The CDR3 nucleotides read TGTGCCAGCTCACCGGGACTAGCGGTTGTCTACGAGCAGTACTTC. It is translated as CASSPGLAVVYEQYF.

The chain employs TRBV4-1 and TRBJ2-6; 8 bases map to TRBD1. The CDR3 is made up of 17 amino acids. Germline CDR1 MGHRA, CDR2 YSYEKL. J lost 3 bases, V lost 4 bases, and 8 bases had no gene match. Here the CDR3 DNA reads TGCGCCAGCAGCCCTGGACAGGGAAGTGGTGGGGCCAACGTCCTGACTTTC. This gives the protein CASSPGQGSGGANVLTF.

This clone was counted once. CDR3 in DNA: TGTGCCAGCAGGAACCTCAACAGCTATGGTGGCTACACCTTC. Translation: CASRNLNSYGGYTF. The chain couples TRBV6-5 to TRBJ1-2, with D uncertain. This CDR3 has 14 amino acids. Germline lookup yields CDR1 MNHEY and CDR2 SVGAGI. The ends were cut back, 6 bases at V and 7 bases at J, with 18 bases in the middle.

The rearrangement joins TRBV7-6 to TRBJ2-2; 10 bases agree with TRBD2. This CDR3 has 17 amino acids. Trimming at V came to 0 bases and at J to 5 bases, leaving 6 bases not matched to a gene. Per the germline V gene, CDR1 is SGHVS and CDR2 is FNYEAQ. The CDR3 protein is CASSLAKREGRTGELFF. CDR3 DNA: TGTGCCAGCAGCTTAGCGAAGCGGGAGGGACGAACCGGGGAGCTGTTTTTT.

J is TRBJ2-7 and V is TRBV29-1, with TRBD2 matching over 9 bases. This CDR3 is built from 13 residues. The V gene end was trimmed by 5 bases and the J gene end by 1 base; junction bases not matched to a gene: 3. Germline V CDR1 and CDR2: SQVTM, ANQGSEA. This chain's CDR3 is CSVTSGSSYEQYF. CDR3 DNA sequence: TGCAGCGTTACTAGCGGGTCTTCCTACGAGCAGTACTTC.

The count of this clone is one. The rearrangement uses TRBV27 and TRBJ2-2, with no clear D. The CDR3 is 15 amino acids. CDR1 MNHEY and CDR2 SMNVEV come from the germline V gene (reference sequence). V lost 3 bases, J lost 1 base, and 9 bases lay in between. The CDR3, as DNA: TGTGCCAGCAGTTTGCGTCGCATGAACACCGGGGAGCTGTTTTTT. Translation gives CASSLRRMNTGELFF.

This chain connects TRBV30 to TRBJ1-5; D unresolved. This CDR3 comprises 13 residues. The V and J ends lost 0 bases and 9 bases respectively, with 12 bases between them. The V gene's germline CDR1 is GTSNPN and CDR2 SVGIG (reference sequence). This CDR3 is CAWSVNSLRPQHF. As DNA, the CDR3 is TGTGCCTGGAGTGTAAACAGTCTTAGGCCCCAGCATTTT.

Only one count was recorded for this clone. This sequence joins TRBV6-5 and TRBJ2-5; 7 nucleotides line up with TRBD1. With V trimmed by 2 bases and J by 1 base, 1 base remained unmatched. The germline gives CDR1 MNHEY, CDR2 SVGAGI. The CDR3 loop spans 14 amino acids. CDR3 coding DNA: TGTGCCAGCAGTTACAGGGACAGCCAAGAGACCCAGTACTTC. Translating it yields CASSYRDSQETQYF.